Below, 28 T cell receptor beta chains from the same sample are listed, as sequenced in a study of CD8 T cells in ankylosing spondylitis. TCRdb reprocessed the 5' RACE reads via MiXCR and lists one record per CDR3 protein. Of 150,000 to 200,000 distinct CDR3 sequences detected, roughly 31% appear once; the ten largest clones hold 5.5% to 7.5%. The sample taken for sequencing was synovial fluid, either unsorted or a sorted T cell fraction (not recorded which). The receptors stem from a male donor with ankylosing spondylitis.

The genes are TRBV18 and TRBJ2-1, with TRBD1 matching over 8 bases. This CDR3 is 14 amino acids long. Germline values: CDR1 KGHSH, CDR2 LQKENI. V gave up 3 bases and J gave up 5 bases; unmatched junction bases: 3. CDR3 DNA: TGTGCCAGCTCACCGCTGACAGGGGACAATGAGCAGTTCTTC. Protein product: CASSPLTGDNEQFF.

The CDR3 reads CATRLAGGSREFF. DNA for the CDR3: TGTGCCACCCGACTAGCGGGAGGGAGTAGGGAGTTCTTC. The chain combines TRBV7-9 with TRBJ2-1; 14 nucleotides agree with TRBD2. Germline-derived CDR1 and CDR2 are SEHNR and FQNEAQ (reference sequence). Trimming cost V 10 bases and J 14 bases; bases outside gene matches: 10. The CDR3 is made up of 13 amino acids.

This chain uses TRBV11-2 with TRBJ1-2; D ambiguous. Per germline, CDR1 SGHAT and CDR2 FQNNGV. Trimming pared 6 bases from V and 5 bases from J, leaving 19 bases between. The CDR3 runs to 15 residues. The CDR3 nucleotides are TGTGCCAGCAGGCCCTTCTCAGGCTCACCTTATGGCTACACCTTC. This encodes CASRPFSGSPYGYTF. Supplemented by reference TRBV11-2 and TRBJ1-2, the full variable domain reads EAGVAQSPRYKIIEKRQSVAFWCNPISGHATLYWYQQILGQGPKLLIQFQNNGVVDDSQLPKDRFSAERLKGVDSTLKIQPAKLEDSAVYLCASRPFSGSPYGYTFGSGTRLTVV.

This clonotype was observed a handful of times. The DNA of the CDR3 is TGCAGTGCTAGCCCGGGACAGGGACTCTACACCGGGGAGCTGTTTTTT. Residues: CSASPGQGLYTGELFF. The genes are TRBV20-1 and TRBJ2-2; 9 nucleotides line up with TRBD1. The trim removed 3 bases at V and 3 bases at J, leaving 8 bases unmatched. This CDR3 has 16 amino acids. Germline V gene lookup returns CDR1 DFQATT and CDR2 SNEGSKA (reference sequence).

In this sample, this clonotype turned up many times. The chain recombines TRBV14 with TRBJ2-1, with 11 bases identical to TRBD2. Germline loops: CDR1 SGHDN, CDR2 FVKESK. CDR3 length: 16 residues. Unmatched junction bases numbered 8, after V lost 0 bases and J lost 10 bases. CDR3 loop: CASSQDPASGRTEQFF. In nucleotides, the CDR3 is TGTGCCAGCAGCCAAGATCCGGCTAGCGGGAGGACAGAGCAGTTCTTC.

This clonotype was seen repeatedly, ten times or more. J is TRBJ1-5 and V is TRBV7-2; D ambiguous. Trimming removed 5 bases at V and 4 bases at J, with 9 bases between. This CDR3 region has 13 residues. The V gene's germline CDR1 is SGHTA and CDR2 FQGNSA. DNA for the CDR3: TGTGCCAGCAGCCCCTATACGAATCAGCCCCAGCATTTT. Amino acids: CASSPYTNQPQHF.

CDR3 sequence (DNA): TGTGCCAGCAGCCTTGGACAGACCACAGGAGGAGCTTTCTTT. It specifies CASSLGQTTGGAFF. This chain links TRBV12-3 or TRBV12-4 with TRBJ1-1, with D tentatively TRBD1 (6 bases). The CDR3 has 14 amino acids. V was shortened by 6 bases and J by 10 bases, with 21 bases between the two germline ends.

CDR3 in amino acids: CASSDGTGGNQPQHF. As DNA, the CDR3 is TGTGCCAGCAGCGACGGGACAGGGGGCAATCAGCCCCAGCATTTT. The chain employs TRBV7-9 and TRBJ1-5; TRBD1 matches 10 bases. CDR1 is SEHNR, CDR2 FQNEAQ, per germline (reference sequence). CDR3 size: 15 residues. With V trimmed by 5 bases and J by 2 bases, 3 bases remained unmatched.

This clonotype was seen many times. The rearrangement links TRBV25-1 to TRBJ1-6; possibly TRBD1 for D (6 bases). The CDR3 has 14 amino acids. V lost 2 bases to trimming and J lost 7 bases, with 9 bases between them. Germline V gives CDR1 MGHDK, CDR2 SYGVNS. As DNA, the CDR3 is TGTGCCAGCAGTGAACAGGGGAGGAATTCACCCCTCCACTTT. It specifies CASSEQGRNSPLHF. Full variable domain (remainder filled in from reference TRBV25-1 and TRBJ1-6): EADIYQTPRYLVIGTGKKITLECSQTMGHDKMYWYQQDPGMELHLIHYSYGVNSTEKGDLSSESTVSRIRTEHFPLTLESARPSHTSQYLCASSEQGRNSPLHFGNGTRLTVT.

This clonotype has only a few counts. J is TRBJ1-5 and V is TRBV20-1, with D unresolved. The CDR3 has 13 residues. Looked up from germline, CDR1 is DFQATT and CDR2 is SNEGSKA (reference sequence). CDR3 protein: CSVGPLGNQPQHF. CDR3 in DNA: TGCAGCGTAGGGCCCCTAGGGAATCAGCCCCAGCATTTT.

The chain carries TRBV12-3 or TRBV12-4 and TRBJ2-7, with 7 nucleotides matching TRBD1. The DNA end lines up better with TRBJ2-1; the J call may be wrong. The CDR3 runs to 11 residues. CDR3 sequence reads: CASSNRDSQFF. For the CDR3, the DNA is TGTGCCAGCAGTAACCGGGACAGTCAGTTCTTC.

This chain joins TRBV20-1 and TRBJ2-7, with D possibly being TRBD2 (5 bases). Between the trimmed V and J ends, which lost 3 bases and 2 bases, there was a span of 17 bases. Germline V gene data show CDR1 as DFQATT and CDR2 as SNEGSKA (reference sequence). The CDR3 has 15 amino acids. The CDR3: CSARESGFPPYEQYF. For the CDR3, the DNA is TGCAGTGCTAGGGAGTCGGGGTTTCCCCCCTACGAGCAGTACTTC.

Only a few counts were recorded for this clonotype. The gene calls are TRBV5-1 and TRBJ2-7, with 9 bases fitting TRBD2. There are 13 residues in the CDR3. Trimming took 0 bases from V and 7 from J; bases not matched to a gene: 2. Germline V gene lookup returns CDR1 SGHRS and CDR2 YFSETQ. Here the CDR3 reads CASSLVTSGEQYF. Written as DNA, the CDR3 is TGCGCCAGCAGCTTGGTTACTAGCGGGGAGCAGTACTTC.

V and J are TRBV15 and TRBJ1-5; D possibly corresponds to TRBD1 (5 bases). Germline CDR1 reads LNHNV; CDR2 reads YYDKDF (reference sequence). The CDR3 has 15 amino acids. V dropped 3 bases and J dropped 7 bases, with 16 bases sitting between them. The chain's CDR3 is CATSRGPRTGQPQHF. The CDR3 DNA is TGTGCCACCAGCAGGGGACCCCGAACGGGACAGCCCCAGCATTTT.

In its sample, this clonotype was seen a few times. This chain's CDR3 is CSARGRTNTGELFF. The CDR3 DNA is TGCAGCGCCCGGGGCAGAACGAACACCGGGGAGCTGTTTTTT. V is TRBV29-1 and J is TRBJ2-2, with D perhaps assigned TRBD1 or TRBD2 (5 bases each). CDR3 length: 14 amino acids. Germline lookup yields CDR1 SQVTM and CDR2 ANQGSEA. V lost 7 bases to trimming and J lost 0 bases, with 12 bases between them.

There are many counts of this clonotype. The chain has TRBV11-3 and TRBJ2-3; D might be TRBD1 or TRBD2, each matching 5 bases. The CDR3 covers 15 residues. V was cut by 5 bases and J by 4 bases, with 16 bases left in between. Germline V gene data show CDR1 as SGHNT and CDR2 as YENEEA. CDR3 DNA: TGTGCCAGCAGCCCCCGAGAGGGGCGTGCAGATACGCAGTATTTT. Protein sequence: CASSPREGRADTQYF.

CDR3 nucleotides: TGCAGTGCCCCGGGACAGAACTATGGCTACACCTTC. This codes for CSAPGQNYGYTF. The rearrangement links TRBV20-1 to TRBJ1-2; TRBD1 aligns across 7 bases. The J segment lost 2 bases and the V segment lost 6 bases, leaving 3 bases of the junction unmatched. There are 12 residues in the CDR3. From germline, CDR1 is DFQATT and CDR2 SNEGSKA (reference sequence).

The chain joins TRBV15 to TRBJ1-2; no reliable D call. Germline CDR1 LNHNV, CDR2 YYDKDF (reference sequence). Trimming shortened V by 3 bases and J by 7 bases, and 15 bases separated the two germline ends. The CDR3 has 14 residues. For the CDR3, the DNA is TGTGCCACCAGCAGTGGGGTCCGGTTCTCTGGCTACACCTTC. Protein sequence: CATSSGVRFSGYTF.

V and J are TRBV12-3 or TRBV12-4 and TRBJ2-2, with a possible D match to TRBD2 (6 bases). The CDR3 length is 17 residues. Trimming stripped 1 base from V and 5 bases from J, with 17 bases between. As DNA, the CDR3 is TGTGCCAGCAGTTTAGGGCCGTACGGGAGTCGTACCGGGGAGCTGTTTTTT. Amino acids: CASSLGPYGSRTGELFF.

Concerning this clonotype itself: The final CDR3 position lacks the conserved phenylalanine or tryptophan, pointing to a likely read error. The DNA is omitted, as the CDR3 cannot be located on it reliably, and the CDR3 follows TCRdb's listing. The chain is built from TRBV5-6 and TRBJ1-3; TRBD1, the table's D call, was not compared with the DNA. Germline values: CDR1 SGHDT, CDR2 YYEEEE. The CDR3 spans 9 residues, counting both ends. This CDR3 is CASSFSGGV.

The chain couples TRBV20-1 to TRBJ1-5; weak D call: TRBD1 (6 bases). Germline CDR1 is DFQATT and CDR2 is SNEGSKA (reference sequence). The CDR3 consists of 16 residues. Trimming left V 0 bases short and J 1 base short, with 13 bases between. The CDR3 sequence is CSARDGGALSNQPQHF. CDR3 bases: TGCAGTGCTAGAGATGGGGGGGCGTTGAGCAATCAGCCCCAGCATTTT.

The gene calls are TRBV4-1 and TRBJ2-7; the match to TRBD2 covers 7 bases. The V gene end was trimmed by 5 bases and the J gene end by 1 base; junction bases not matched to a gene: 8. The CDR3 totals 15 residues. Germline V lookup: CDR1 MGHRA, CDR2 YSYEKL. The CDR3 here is CASSAGVTISYEQYF. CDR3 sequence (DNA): TGCGCCAGCAGCGCGGGGGTCACGATATCCTACGAGCAGTACTTC.

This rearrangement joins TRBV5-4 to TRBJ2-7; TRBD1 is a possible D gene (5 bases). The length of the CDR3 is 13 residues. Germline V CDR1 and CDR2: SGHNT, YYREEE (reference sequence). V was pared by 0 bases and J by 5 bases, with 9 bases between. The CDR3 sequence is CASSLVPGNEQYF. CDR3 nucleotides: TGTGCCAGCAGCTTGGTACCAGGGAACGAGCAGTACTTC.

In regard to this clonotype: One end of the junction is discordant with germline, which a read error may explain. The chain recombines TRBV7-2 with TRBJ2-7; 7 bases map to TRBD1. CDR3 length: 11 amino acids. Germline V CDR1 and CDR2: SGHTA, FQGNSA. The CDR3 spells CWTSGGYEQYF. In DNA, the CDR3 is TGCTGGACCTCAGGGGGCTACGAGCAGTACTTC.

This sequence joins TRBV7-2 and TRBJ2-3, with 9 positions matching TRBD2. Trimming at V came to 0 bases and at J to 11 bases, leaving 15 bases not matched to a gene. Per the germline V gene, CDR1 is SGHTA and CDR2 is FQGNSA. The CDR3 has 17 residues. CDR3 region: CASSLALEPGTSTEQYF. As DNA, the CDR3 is TGTGCCAGCAGCTTAGCGCTCGAACCAGGGACTAGCACAGAGCAGTATTTT.

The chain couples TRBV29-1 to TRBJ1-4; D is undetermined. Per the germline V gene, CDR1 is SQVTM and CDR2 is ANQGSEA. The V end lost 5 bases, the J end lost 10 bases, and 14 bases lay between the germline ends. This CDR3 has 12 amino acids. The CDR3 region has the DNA TGCAGCGTTACGGGCCTGGGAGGAAAACTGTTTTTT. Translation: CSVTGLGGKLFF.

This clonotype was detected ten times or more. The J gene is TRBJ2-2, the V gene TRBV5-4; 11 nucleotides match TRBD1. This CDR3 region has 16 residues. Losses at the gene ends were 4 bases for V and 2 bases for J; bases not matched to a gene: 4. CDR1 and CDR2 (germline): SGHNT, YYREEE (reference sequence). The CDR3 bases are TGTGCCAGCAGCGGAGGACAGGGGGCTAACACCGGGGAGCTGTTTTTT. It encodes CASSGGQGANTGELFF.

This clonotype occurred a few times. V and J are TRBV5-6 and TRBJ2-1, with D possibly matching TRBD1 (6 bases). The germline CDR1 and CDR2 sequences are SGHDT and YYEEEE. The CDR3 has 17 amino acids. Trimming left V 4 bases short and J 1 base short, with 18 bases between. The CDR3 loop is CASSPDRTVRSYNEQFF. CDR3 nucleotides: TGTGCCAGCAGCCCGGACAGAACCGTGAGGTCCTACAATGAGCAGTTCTTC.